This T cell receptor (beta chain) originates from a study of T cell clones after liver transplantation. The CDR3 sequence is 13 residues long. Trimming cost V 6 bases and J 0 bases, with 8 bases left between them. The germline V gene has CDR1 WSHSY and CDR2 SAAADI. The method was immunoSEQ multiplex PCR; TCRdb's version includes in-frame clones alone and lacks a portion of them. This sample has tens of thousands of clones, with 85% to 90% found just once. This clonotype was obtained from a human patient who received a liver transplant. T cells may partly derive from the graft donor. The gene calls are TRBV10-2 and TRBJ1-1; D is ambiguous. This sample comprised CD8+ T cells from blood, obtained 12 months after liver transplant. The CDR3 DNA follows: TGCGCCAGCAGACAGATCATGAACACTGAAGCTTTCTTT. Translation: CASRQIMNTEAFF.